This passage covers 31 T cell receptor beta chains from one sample sequenced in a study of CD8 T cells in ankylosing spondylitis. TCRdb called the 5' RACE reads again in MiXCR, with one record for every CDR3 protein. The sample contains about 360,000 distinct CDR3 sequences, roughly 22% of which appear only once. Material: blood, either unsorted or a sorted T cell fraction (not recorded which). Receptors were obtained from a male donor with ankylosing spondylitis or in good health (not recorded which).

The gene calls are TRBV4-2 and TRBJ2-5; D is unclear. The germline CDR1 and CDR2 sequences are LGHNA and YNFKEQ. The CDR3 is made up of 13 amino acids. Trimming removed 0 bases at V and 0 bases at J, with 2 bases between. In DNA form, the CDR3 reads TGTGCCAGCAGCCAAGATTACCAAGAGACCCAGTACTTC. It encodes CASSQDYQETQYF.

CDR3 protein: CASSGLMAYNEQFF. The CDR3 nucleotides are TGTGCCAGCAGCGGACTTATGGCCTACAATGAGCAGTTCTTC. The V call is TRBV7-2, the J call TRBJ2-1, with a weak D call TRBD2 (5 bases). CDR1 is SGHTA and CDR2 is FQGNSA in the germline V gene. This CDR3 has 14 residues. V lost 5 bases to trimming and J lost 2 bases, with 10 bases between them.

The V gene is TRBV12-3 or TRBV12-4, the J gene TRBJ2-3, with 10 bases fitting TRBD2. The CDR3 extends over 17 amino acids. Germline trimming cut 5 bases from V and 4 bases from J; bases unmatched to any gene: 12. For the CDR3, the DNA is TGTGCCAGCAGTCCCAGGGGAGCGGGGGGGCCCCCAGATACGCAGTATTTT. Translation gives CASSPRGAGGPPDTQYF.

There are a few counts of this clonotype. The V gene is TRBV12-3 or TRBV12-4, the J gene TRBJ2-2; D might be TRBD1 (6 bases). This CDR3 contains 15 residues. Trimming stripped 5 bases from V and 0 bases from J, with 10 bases between. Here the CDR3 reads CASSPGTPNTGELFF. CDR3 DNA: TGTGCCAGCAGTCCTGGGACACCGAACACCGGGGAGCTGTTTTTT.

The chain recombines TRBV5-1 with TRBJ2-3; D is uncertain. The V end was cut by 4 bases, the J end by 7 bases, with 16 bases between. Germline V lookup: CDR1 SGHRS, CDR2 YFSETQ. This CDR3 is built from 14 residues. The CDR3 spells CASSSSALTNTQYF. The CDR3 DNA follows: TGCGCCAGCAGCAGCAGTGCTTTGACGAATACGCAGTATTTT.

The genes are TRBV7-9 and TRBJ2-1; 9 nucleotides match TRBD1. The V gene end was trimmed by 4 bases and the J gene end by 7 bases; junction bases not matched to a gene: 5. This CDR3 spans 14 amino acids. Germline-derived CDR1 and CDR2 are SEHNR and FQNEAQ (reference sequence). CDR3 region: CASSWGTGRNEQFF. Here the CDR3 DNA reads TGTGCCAGCAGCTGGGGGACAGGGAGGAATGAGCAGTTCTTC. The whole variable domain, remainder taken from reference TRBV7-9 and TRBJ2-1, is DTGVSQNPRHKITKRGQNVTFRCDPISEHNRLYWYRQTLGQGPEFLTYFQNEAQLEKSRLLSDRFSAERPKGSFSTLEIQRTEQGDSAMYLCASSWGTGRNEQFFGPGTRLTVL.

The chain combines TRBV28 with TRBJ2-1, with D perhaps TRBD1 or TRBD2 (5 bases each). CDR1 is MDHEN, CDR2 SYDVKM, per germline. The CDR3 is 13 residues long. Trimming stripped 8 bases from V and 10 bases from J, with 18 bases between. In DNA form, the CDR3 reads TGTGCCAGCGGAGAGGGGATCGGCGGGGAGCAGTTCTTC. Protein product: CASGEGIGGEQFF.

This clonotype appeared a few times. The V gene is TRBV11-2, the J gene TRBJ2-3; the match to TRBD2 covers 15 bases. CDR1 is SGHAT and CDR2 is FQNNGV in the germline V gene. With 5 bases clipped from V and 4 bases from J, the junction kept 7 bases outside the gene matches. The CDR3 totals 17 residues. The CDR3 protein is CASSTWTSGGVSDTQYF. Written as DNA, the CDR3 is TGTGCCAGCAGCACCTGGACTAGCGGGGGGGTATCAGATACGCAGTATTTT.

The rearrangement uses TRBV4-1 and TRBJ2-1; D unclear. V lost 2 bases and J 8 bases, leaving 7 bases between the germline ends. The CDR3 contains 12 residues. CDR1 and CDR2 from the germline V gene are MGHRA and YSYEKL. The CDR3 DNA reads as TGCGCCAGCAGCCAATTCATCGATGAGCAGTTCTTC. It translates to CASSQFIDEQFF.

V is TRBV10-3 and J is TRBJ2-3, with 7 bases matching TRBD1. The length of the CDR3 is 17 residues. Trimming cost V 6 bases and J 0 bases; bases outside gene matches: 12. Per germline, CDR1 ENHRY and CDR2 SYGVKD. CDR3 region: CAIRTTGTGSSTDTQYF. The CDR3 nucleotides are TGTGCCATCAGGACGACAGGGACGGGGTCTAGCACAGATACGCAGTATTTT.

The sample holds a few counts of this clonotype. The chain combines TRBV18 with TRBJ2-3; 7 bases align to TRBD2. CDR1 is KGHSH and CDR2 is LQKENI in the germline V gene. CDR3 length equals 16 residues. The V segment lost 1 base and the J segment 2 bases; nucleotides outside the gene matches: 6. CDR3 sequence: CASSPRERGDTDTQYF. The CDR3 nucleotides read TGTGCCAGCTCACCACGGGAACGGGGGGACACAGATACGCAGTATTTT.

This clonotype has more than one count but fewer than ten. The gene calls are TRBV11-2 and TRBJ1-1; D might be TRBD1 (5 bases). Trimming cost V 1 base and J 1 base, with 10 bases left between them. CDR1 is SGHAT, CDR2 FQNNGV, per germline. The length of the CDR3 is 15 residues. CDR3 DNA: TGTGCCAGCAGCTTAGTATGGCAGGGGAACACTGAAGCTTTCTTT. Its protein product is CASSLVWQGNTEAFF.

This clonotype turned up a few times. The chain joins TRBV11-1 to TRBJ2-7, with 10 bases matching TRBD2. Germline V gives CDR1 SGHAT, CDR2 FQDESV (reference sequence). The V gene end was trimmed by 4 bases and the J gene end by 3 bases; junction bases not matched to a gene: 15. The CDR3 is made up of 18 amino acids. CDR3 nucleotides: TGTGCCAGCAGCTATAAACCTTTTAGCGGGGGGCTTCACTACGAGCAGTACTTC. Translated, it gives CASSYKPFSGGLHYEQYF.

This clonotype turned up a few times. The chain couples TRBV9 to TRBJ2-7; TRBD2 might be the D (6 bases). Trimming left V 7 bases short and J 0 bases short, with 11 bases between. The CDR3 sequence is 13 residues long. Germline V gene lookup returns CDR1 SGDLS and CDR2 YYNGEE. The CDR3 nucleotides are TGTGCCAGCGGCGGGGTAAACTCCTACGAGCAGTACTTC. As protein: CASGGVNSYEQYF. The whole variable domain, remainder taken from reference TRBV9 and TRBJ2-7, is DSGVTQTPKHLITATGQRVTLRCSPRSGDLSVYWYQQSLDQGLQFLIQYYNGEERAKGNILERFSAQQFPDLHSELNLSSLELGDSALYFCASGGVNSYEQYFGPGTRLTVT.

This clonotype was recorded a few times. The chain employs TRBV28 and TRBJ2-7, with a weak D call TRBD1 (5 bases). Trimming stripped 2 bases from V and 0 bases from J, with 11 bases between. The CDR3 loop spans 15 amino acids. Germline V gene sequence: CDR1 MDHEN, CDR2 SYDVKM. The CDR3 region is CASSLGAGISYEQYF. CDR3 DNA sequence: TGTGCCAGCAGTTTAGGGGCAGGAATCTCCTACGAGCAGTACTTC. The variable domain in full, completed from reference TRBV28 and TRBJ2-7, reads DVKVTQSSRYLVKRTGEKVFLECVQDMDHENMFWYRQDPGLGLRLIYFSYDVKMKEKGDIPEGYSVSREKKERFSLILESASTNQTSMYLCASSLGAGISYEQYFGPGTRLTVT.

There are a few counts of this clonotype. The V gene is TRBV11-1, the J gene TRBJ2-1; 9 nucleotides agree with TRBD2. V was pared by 5 bases and J by 0 bases, with 14 bases of the junction left unmatched. The CDR3 runs 19 residues. Germline loops: CDR1 SGHAT, CDR2 FQDESV (reference sequence). CDR3 sequence (DNA): TGTGCCAGCAGCCCGTCTGCGGGAGGGGTGAGAAGCTCCTACAATGAGCAGTTCTTC. It is translated as CASSPSAGGVRSSYNEQFF.

This chain links TRBV9 with TRBJ1-3; D remains ambiguous. V lost 4 bases and J lost 2, with 13 bases in between. The CDR3 is 15 residues long. From germline, CDR1 is SGDLS and CDR2 YYNGEE. The CDR3 reads CASSPQKGPGNTIYF. Here the CDR3 DNA reads TGTGCCAGCAGCCCCCAGAAGGGCCCTGGAAACACCATATATTTT.

The chain is built from TRBV4-1 and TRBJ2-1; 14 bases align to TRBD2. Germline-derived CDR1 and CDR2 are MGHRA and YSYEKL. The CDR3 runs to 18 residues. V dropped 0 bases and J dropped 4; count of bases not matched to a gene: 5. DNA for the CDR3: TGCGCCAGCAGCCAAGATCGGACTAGCGGGGGGAAGTACAATGAGCAGTTCTTC. Translated: CASSQDRTSGGKYNEQFF.

The chain employs TRBV3-1 and TRBJ2-1; 7 bases fit TRBD2. V lost 3 bases, J lost 10 bases, and 6 bases stayed unmatched. Germline loops: CDR1 LGHDT, CDR2 YNNKEL (reference sequence). CDR3 length: 13 residues. The CDR3 DNA sequence: TGTGCCAGCAGCCAGACTAGCTTGTACGAGCAGTTCTTC. It is translated as CASSQTSLYEQFF.

As DNA, the CDR3 is TGTGCCAGCAGGTTTCTAAGCACAGGTCCCAGCTCCTACGAGCAGTACTTC. Protein sequence: CASRFLSTGPSSYEQYF. The V call is TRBV27, the J call TRBJ2-7; tentative D call: TRBD1 (5 bases). This CDR3 comprises 17 residues. The germline CDR1 and CDR2 sequences are MNHEY and SMNVEV (reference sequence). Trimming cost V 6 bases and J 0 bases, with 21 bases left between them.

This clonotype has just a few counts. As DNA, the CDR3 is TGTGCCAGCAGCTTTCACGGGAGCTCCTACAATGAGCAGTTCTTC. Protein sequence: CASSFHGSSYNEQFF. V gene TRBV7-3 combines with J gene TRBJ2-1, with a possible D match to TRBD2 (6 bases). Deletions cut 3 bases from V and 0 bases from J, with 9 bases between. This CDR3 region has 15 residues. CDR1 SGHTA and CDR2 FQGTGA come from the germline V gene.

This clonotype was detected only a few times. The V gene is TRBV10-3, the J gene TRBJ1-1, with D unclear. The CDR3 contains 13 residues. The germline V gene has CDR1 ENHRY and CDR2 SYGVKD. With 6 bases removed from V and 0 bases from J, the gap between germline ends came to 8 bases. The CDR3 DNA sequence: TGTGCCATCAGATGGTCCTTGAACACTGAAGCTTTCTTT. It specifies CAIRWSLNTEAFF.

V is TRBV6-1 and J is TRBJ1-4, with 7 nucleotides matching TRBD1. This CDR3 spans 14 amino acids. The germline CDR1 and CDR2 sequences are MNHNS and SASEGT. With V trimmed by 6 bases and J by 5 bases, 6 bases remained unmatched. For the CDR3, the DNA is TGTGCCAGCAGAGACAGGGACCTAAATGAAAAACTGTTTTTT. This codes for CASRDRDLNEKLFF.

This clonotype was recorded at least ten times. The V gene is TRBV12-3 or TRBV12-4, the J gene TRBJ2-5; 10 positions agree with TRBD1. Trimming removed 8 bases from V and 5 bases from J; junction bases left unmatched: 8. There are 14 residues in the CDR3. DNA for the CDR3: TGTGCCAGCTCACCGACAGGGGGCAGGGAGACCCAGTACTTC. This sequence encodes CASSPTGGRETQYF.

This clonotype was counted a few times. The rearrangement links TRBV6-5 to TRBJ1-1; D remains ambiguous. The length of the CDR3 is 12 residues. CDR1 and CDR2 (germline): MNHEY, SVGAGI. Trimming shortened V by 2 bases and J by 7 bases, and 8 bases separated the two germline ends. CDR3 sequence: CASSYGVDEAFF. The CDR3 nucleotides are TGTGCCAGCAGTTACGGAGTCGATGAAGCTTTCTTT.

This clonotype was seen just once. V usage is TRBV11-2 and J usage is TRBJ2-7; no clear D gene. Trimming cost V 5 bases and J 0 bases, with 14 bases left between them. The germline V gene has CDR1 SGHAT and CDR2 FQNNGV. The CDR3 runs 15 residues. The CDR3 DNA is TGTGCCAGCAGCCCACTTTCGACGAGCTCCTACGAGCAGTACTTC. Translated: CASSPLSTSSYEQYF. The whole variable domain, remainder taken from reference TRBV11-2 and TRBJ2-7, is EAGVAQSPRYKIIEKRQSVAFWCNPISGHATLYWYQQILGQGPKLLIQFQNNGVVDDSQLPKDRFSAERLKGVDSTLKIQPAKLEDSAVYLCASSPLSTSSYEQYFGPGTRLTVT.

This clonotype was found a few times. This chain uses TRBV21-1 with TRBJ1-4; TRBD1 is taken as the D call from the table, unchecked against the DNA. TRBV21-1 is flagged as a pseudogene. The CDR3 spans 14 residues. CDR3 in DNA: TGTGCCAGCAACCTTCCCGGGACCAATGAAAAACTGTTTTTT. It yields the protein CASNLPGTNEKLFF.

The chain employs TRBV5-1 and TRBJ2-5; 15 bases fit TRBD2. In germline, CDR1 is SGHRS, CDR2 YFSETQ. This CDR3 has 16 amino acids. J lost 6 bases, V lost 3 bases, and 6 bases had no gene match. The CDR3 DNA sequence: TGCGCCAGCAGCTCTTGGACTAGCGGGGGGGGAAAGACCCAGTACTTC. Protein product: CASSSWTSGGGKTQYF.

The J gene is TRBJ1-1, the V gene TRBV6-1; 7 bases are shared with TRBD1. The germline CDR1 and CDR2 sequences are MNHNS and SASEGT. The V and J ends lost 7 bases and 0 bases, in that order; junction bases with no gene match: 11. The CDR3 consists of 16 residues. CDR3 in amino acids: CASIYVRDRLNTEAFF. CDR3 sequence (DNA): TGTGCCAGCATATACGTCAGGGACAGACTGAACACTGAAGCTTTCTTT.

There are a few counts of this clonotype. V is TRBV5-6 and J is TRBJ2-2, with TRBD2 identical over 7 bases. Unmatched junction bases numbered 9, after V lost 1 base and J lost 3 bases. CDR1 is SGHDT and CDR2 is YYEEEE in the germline V gene. CDR3 length equals 17 residues. This CDR3 reads CASSLTSAGLYTGELFF. For the CDR3, the DNA is TGTGCCAGCAGCTTGACTAGCGCCGGACTTTACACCGGGGAGCTGTTTTTT.

The rearrangement links TRBV9 to TRBJ1-1; 7 nucleotides agree with TRBD1. This CDR3 has 15 amino acids. V dropped 3 bases and J dropped 3; count of bases not matched to a gene: 8. CDR1 and CDR2 from the germline V gene are SGDLS and YYNGEE. The CDR3 DNA reads TGTGCCAGCAGCGCCTTACAGGGGACCTACACTGAAGCTTTCTTT. Protein product: CASSALQGTYTEAFF.